Listed here are 30 T cell receptor beta chains from one sample, sequenced in a study of CXCR3-negative and CXCR3-positive naive CD8 T cells. Study results and limitations: CXCR3-positive naive cells had TRB CDR3s that were more hydrophobic than CXCR3-negative naive cells had.

Their target antigens are unknown. TRB cDNA was prepared as libraries by UMI-labeled 5' RACE. One entry per CDR3 protein, without DNA, is what TCRdb gives after re-calling the 5' RACE reads. Here the sample table reports tens of thousands of distinct CDR3 sequences. The sequenced sample consisted of naive CXCR3+ CD8+ T cells from blood. Specified subset: CD45RO-CCR7+CD27+CD95- naive CD8+ T cells expressing CXCR3 (TNR3+). These receptors were taken from a human donor in good health. Some clones in this sample may be carry-over from other donors' samples.

The CDR3 loop reads CASSPGTGFRGTDTQYF. The chain employs TRBV7-8 and TRBJ2-3; the TRBD1 assignment by TCRdb is unverifiable without DNA. The CDR3 spans 17 residues. Germline assignment: CDR1 SGHVS and CDR2 FQNEAQ.

This chain connects TRBV5-1 to TRBJ2-7; the D call from TCRdb, TRBD1, cannot be confirmed without DNA. Germline V CDR1 and CDR2: SGHRS, YFSETQ. This CDR3 has 14 amino acids. CDR3: CASRPQTDPYEQYF.

The chain has TRBV28 and TRBJ2-3; with no DNA, the TCRdb D assignment of TRBD1 cannot be verified. CDR1 and CDR2 from the germline V gene are MDHEN and SYDVKM. The CDR3 extends over 15 amino acids. This CDR3 is CASSFGIPSTDTQYF.

The V call is TRBV7-2, the J call TRBJ2-7; there is no DNA to check the TCRdb D call of TRBD2. This CDR3 has 14 residues. Germline values: CDR1 SGHTA, CDR2 FQGNSA. CDR3 in amino acids: CASSFGLEGYEQYF.

This chain joins TRBV27 and TRBJ1-5; TCRdb picks TRBD1, but there is no DNA to check that call. Germline assignment: CDR1 MNHEY and CDR2 SMNVEV (reference sequence). The CDR3 runs 13 residues. CDR3 region: CASSLWGDQPQHF.

This chain joins TRBV29-1 and TRBJ2-7; TCRdb outputs TRBD1, but without DNA this stays unchecked. The germline CDR1 and CDR2 sequences are SQVTM and ANQGSEA. The CDR3 is 14 amino acids. The CDR3 is CSVGQGGPFYEQYF.

The rearrangement joins TRBV29-1 to TRBJ1-2; TCRdb picks TRBD1, but there is no DNA to check that call. There are 13 residues in the CDR3. CDR1 is SQVTM, CDR2 ANQGSEA, per germline. CDR3 amino acids: CSAVGGDVDGYTF.

The gene calls are TRBV20-1 and TRBJ1-1; no DNA is available, so the TRBD1 call from TCRdb remains unchecked. This CDR3 has 15 residues. CDR1 is DFQATT, CDR2 SNEGSKA, per germline (reference sequence). The CDR3 reads CSSKARGRWVTEAFF.

The V and J genes are TRBV12-3 or TRBV12-4 and TRBJ1-5. CDR3 size: 13 residues. CDR3 sequence reads: CASSDGSNQPQHF.

The chain combines TRBV7-3 with TRBJ2-1; TCRdb returns TRBD1, unconfirmable since there is no DNA. The CDR3 has 13 amino acids. Looked up from germline, CDR1 is SGHTA and CDR2 is FQGTGA. The CDR3 sequence: CASSLTGTDEQFF.

V gene TRBV20-1 combines with J gene TRBJ2-7; as DNA is missing, the TRBD1 call by TCRdb cannot be tested. Germline V gene sequence: CDR1 DFQATT, CDR2 SNEGSKA (reference sequence). The CDR3 totals 14 residues. CDR3 sequence reads: CSAREWGTIHEQYF.

The gene calls are TRBV28 and TRBJ2-7. CDR3 length: 12 amino acids. Per germline, CDR1 MDHEN and CDR2 SYDVKM. CDR3 protein: CASSEVSYEQYF. Complete variable domain (other parts from reference TRBV28 and TRBJ2-7): DVKVTQSSRYLVKRTGEKVFLECVQDMDHENMFWYRQDPGLGLRLIYFSYDVKMKEKGDIPEGYSVSREKKERFSLILESASTNQTSMYLCASSEVSYEQYFGPGTRLTVT.

This chain connects TRBV29-1 to TRBJ2-7; without DNA, the TCRdb call of TRBD1 cannot be checked. The germline V gene has CDR1 SQVTM and CDR2 ANQGSEA. The CDR3 sequence is 12 residues long. CDR3 amino acids: CSAGGDLGEQYF.

The rearrangement joins TRBV6-5 to TRBJ1-2; the TRBD1 assignment by TCRdb is unverifiable without DNA. This CDR3 contains 12 residues. CDR1 is MNHEY and CDR2 is SVGAGI in the germline V gene. The CDR3: CASSDRGYGYTF.

This chain joins TRBV12-3 or TRBV12-4 and TRBJ1-5. The CDR3 extends over 15 amino acids. CDR3 sequence: CASSPDGFGDQPQHF.

The CDR3 protein is CACRPEGIAKNIQYF. The chain recombines TRBV7-2 with TRBJ2-4; TCRdb indicates TRBD2, and absent DNA this call remains unverified. The CDR3 loop spans 15 amino acids. Germline V CDR1 and CDR2: SGHTA, FQGNSA.

V and J are TRBV7-9 and TRBJ2-3; TCRdb selects TRBD2, and the lack of DNA leaves this call unchecked. CDR1 and CDR2 from the germline V gene are SEHNR and FQNEAQ (reference sequence). CDR3 length: 17 residues. The CDR3 loop reads CASSFSLRDQRTDTQYF. The entire variable domain, with the rest obtained from reference TRBV7-9 and TRBJ2-3, is as follows: DTGVSQNPRHKITKRGQNVTFRCDPISEHNRLYWYRQTLGQGPEFLTYFQNEAQLEKSRLLSDRFSAERPKGSFSTLEIQRTEQGDSAMYLCASSFSLRDQRTDTQYFGPGTRLTVL.

This chain's CDR3 is CASSYGSGYYGYTF. The V call is TRBV6-5, the J call TRBJ1-2; the D call of TRBD1 rests on TCRdb alone, since no DNA is present to check it. In germline, CDR1 is MNHEY, CDR2 SVGAGI. CDR3 length: 14 residues.

The chain employs TRBV18 and TRBJ2-1; TCRdb reports TRBD1, a call that lacks DNA to check it against. In germline, CDR1 is KGHSH, CDR2 LQKENI. The CDR3 runs to 12 residues. This chain's CDR3 is CASSPRGDEQFF.

The gene calls are TRBV29-1 and TRBJ2-1; TCRdb's D gene call, TRBD2, goes unchecked for lack of DNA. The germline V gene encodes CDR1 SQVTM and CDR2 ANQGSEA. The CDR3 loop spans 14 amino acids. This CDR3 reads CSAHSPSSYNEQFF.

This chain connects TRBV28 to TRBJ1-2; TCRdb lists TRBD1, though no DNA is available to test this call. The CDR3 loop spans 15 amino acids. Germline-derived CDR1 and CDR2 are MDHEN and SYDVKM. This CDR3 reads CASSFYSGQPYGYTF.

This chain links TRBV7-6 with TRBJ2-1; TCRdb's D call of TRBD2 is untestable without DNA. This CDR3 has 14 residues. Germline V gene lookup returns CDR1 SGHVS and CDR2 FNYEAQ. The CDR3 spells CASSLVLADNEQFF. The full variable domain, rest sourced from reference TRBV7-6 and TRBJ2-1, is GAGVSQSPRYKVTKRGQDVALRCDPISGHVSLYWYRQALGQGPEFLTYFNYEAQQDKSGLPNDRFSAERPEGSISTLTIQRTEQRDSAMYRCASSLVLADNEQFFGPGTRLTVL.

The chain combines TRBV28 with TRBJ1-2; there is no DNA to check the TCRdb D call of TRBD1. Per germline, CDR1 MDHEN and CDR2 SYDVKM. The CDR3 contains 15 residues. CDR3 amino acids: CASSFPPGGDYGYTF.

The chain is built from TRBV7-8 and TRBJ2-1; TCRdb proposes TRBD2, but this gene call is untestable without DNA. This CDR3 is built from 16 residues. Germline lookup yields CDR1 SGHVS and CDR2 FQNEAQ. The CDR3: CASSPGPGGNYNEQFF.

The chain couples TRBV5-5 to TRBJ2-1; absent DNA, TCRdb's TRBD2 call cannot be checked. This CDR3 has 15 residues. The germline CDR1 and CDR2 sequences are SGHKS and YYEKEE (reference sequence). The CDR3 is CASSLENSLAAEQFF.

The J gene is TRBJ2-1, the V gene TRBV29-1. Germline CDR1 SQVTM, CDR2 ANQGSEA. The length of the CDR3 is 12 residues. The CDR3 is CSVVRLNNEQFF.

The chain recombines TRBV12-3 or TRBV12-4 with TRBJ1-1. The CDR3 has 14 amino acids. The CDR3 loop reads CASSLSDRNTEAFF.

The chain uses TRBV6-5 and TRBJ2-3. Germline-derived CDR1 and CDR2 are MNHEY and SVGAGI. This CDR3 has 13 residues. The CDR3 region is CASSYRSDDTQYF.

V usage is TRBV20-1 and J usage is TRBJ2-7; with no DNA, the TCRdb D assignment of TRBD2 cannot be verified. The CDR3 consists of 14 residues. Germline lookup yields CDR1 DFQATT and CDR2 SNEGSKA (reference sequence). The CDR3 here is CSACCRRLAHEQYF.

The chain employs TRBV20-1 and TRBJ2-3; checking the TCRdb D call of TRBD2 is not possible without DNA. The CDR3 runs to 16 residues. The germline V gene encodes CDR1 DFQATT and CDR2 SNEGSKA (reference sequence). The CDR3 loop is CSARVRASGRTDTQYF.